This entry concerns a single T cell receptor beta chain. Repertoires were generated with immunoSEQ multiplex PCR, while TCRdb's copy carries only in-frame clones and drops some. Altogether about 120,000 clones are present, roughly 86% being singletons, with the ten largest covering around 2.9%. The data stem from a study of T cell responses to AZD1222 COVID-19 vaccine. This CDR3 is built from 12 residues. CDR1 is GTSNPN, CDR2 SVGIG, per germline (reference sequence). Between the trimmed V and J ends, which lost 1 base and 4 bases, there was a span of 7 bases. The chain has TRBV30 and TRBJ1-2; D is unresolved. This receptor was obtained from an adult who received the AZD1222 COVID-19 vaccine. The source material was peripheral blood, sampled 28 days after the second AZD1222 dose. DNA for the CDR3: TGTGCCTGGAGTGAAGGGTCCTATGGCTACACCTTC. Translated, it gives CAWSEGSYGYTF.